The 14 T cell receptor beta chains below were found in one sample sequenced in a study of cytomegalovirus exposure and HLA in healthy donors. Primers for the PCR totalled 60 Vbeta and 13 Jbeta. Measured with immunoSEQ multiplex PCR; TCRdb has only the in-frame clones, and not every one. The sample has about 130,000 clones. Sample: PBMCs. These receptors were taken from a woman aged 40 to 49 in good health and CMV-seropositive.

V and J are TRBV5-1 and TRBJ2-5; 11 positions agree with TRBD1. The V gene's germline CDR1 is SGHRS and CDR2 YFSETQ. Trimming cost V 4 bases and J 4 bases; bases outside gene matches: 12. This CDR3 has 17 amino acids. In DNA, the CDR3 is TGCGCCAGCAGCGTCGGGACAGGGGGGTCGATACGAGAGACCCAGTACTTC. It codes for CASSVGTGGSIRETQYF.

The V call is TRBV6-4, the J call TRBJ2-3, with D maybe TRBD1 (5 bases). The CDR3 sequence is 14 residues long. The ends were cut back, 2 bases at V and 0 bases at J, with 6 bases in the middle. The germline V gene has CDR1 MRHNA and CDR2 SNTAGT. CDR3 region: CASSDRQSTDTQYF. The CDR3 region has the DNA TGTGCCAGCAGTGACAGACAGAGCACAGATACGCAGTATTTT.

This sequence joins TRBV6-5 and TRBJ2-3; D is undetermined. Deletions cut 9 bases from V and 0 bases from J, with 4 bases between. The CDR3 length is 11 residues. Germline CDR1 and CDR2: MNHEY and SVGAGI. CDR3 amino acids: CASESTDTQYF. CDR3 nucleotide sequence: TGTGCCAGTGAGAGCACAGATACGCAGTATTTT.

The chain carries TRBV7-2 and TRBJ1-1; tentatively, D is TRBD1 (5 bases). Germline assignment: CDR1 SGHTA and CDR2 FQGNSA. This CDR3 has 14 amino acids. V dropped 4 bases and J dropped 3 bases, with 12 bases sitting between them. The CDR3, as DNA: TGTGCCAGCAGCTCCCCTCAGGGCTACACTGAAGCTTTCTTT. Amino acid sequence: CASSSPQGYTEAFF.

The rearrangement uses TRBV14 and TRBJ1-6; D call uncertain. CDR1 and CDR2 from the germline V gene are SGHDN and FVKESK. The ends were cut back, 0 bases at V and 7 bases at J, with 7 bases in the middle. CDR3 size: 14 residues. CDR3 coding DNA: TGTGCCAGCAGCCAAGAAGCAGGCAATTCACCCCTCCACTTT. Its protein product is CASSQEAGNSPLHF.

The CDR3 DNA reads TGCAGCGTTGCCCCACACCTGAACACTGAAGCTTTCTTT. Protein product: CSVAPHLNTEAFF. The gene calls are TRBV29-1 and TRBJ1-1; D not resolved. The CDR3 totals 13 residues. Looked up from germline, CDR1 is SQVTM and CDR2 is ANQGSEA. The ends were cut back, 4 bases at V and 0 bases at J, with 9 bases in the middle.

The chain is built from TRBV18 and TRBJ2-1, with 9 positions matching TRBD1. The germline V gene has CDR1 KGHSH and CDR2 LQKENI. The CDR3 is 14 residues long. The V gene end was trimmed by 8 bases and the J gene end by 6 bases; junction bases not matched to a gene: 8. CDR3 DNA: TGTGCCAGCGACAGGGGGGTAGACGGCAATGAGCAGTTCTTC. This translates into CASDRGVDGNEQFF.

J is TRBJ2-1 and V is TRBV5-1; 10 positions agree with TRBD2. The junction had 9 bases not matched to a gene; V was cut back by 0 bases and J by 6 bases. The germline V gene has CDR1 SGHRS and CDR2 YFSETQ. CDR3 length: 17 amino acids. CDR3 nucleotides: TGCGCCAGCAGCTTGGTAGCTAGCGGGAGTATTGGCAATGAGCAGTTCTTC. This encodes CASSLVASGSIGNEQFF. Full variable domain (outside the CDR3, taken from reference TRBV5-1 and TRBJ2-1): KAGVTQTPRYLIKTRGQQVTLSCSPISGHRSVSWYQQTPGQGLQFLFEYFSETQRNKGNFPGRFSGRQFSNSRSEMNVSTLELGDSALYLCASSLVASGSIGNEQFFGPGTRLTVL.

V is TRBV18 and J is TRBJ2-7; the D gene is possibly TRBD2 (6 bases). This CDR3 has 18 amino acids. The germline CDR1 and CDR2 sequences are KGHSH and LQKENI. Trimming left V 3 bases short and J 5 bases short, with 26 bases between. The CDR3 region has the DNA TGTGCCAGCTCACCCCGGGTCAGGACGTTGGAGGGACGAAACGAGCAGTACTTC. Its protein product is CASSPRVRTLEGRNEQYF.

The chain links TRBV9 to TRBJ2-3; D is ambiguous. CDR1 and CDR2 from the germline V gene are SGDLS and YYNGEE. V was cut by 0 bases and J by 2 bases, with 7 bases left in between. The CDR3 runs 14 residues. This CDR3 reads CASSVELPTDTQYF. The CDR3 DNA reads as TGTGCCAGCAGCGTAGAACTACCCACAGATACGCAGTATTTT.

To note about this clone: An end of the junction does not agree with germline; a read error may underlie this. The chain carries TRBV6-6 and TRBJ1-5; maybe TRBD1 (6 bases). CDR1 and CDR2 (germline): MNHNY, SVGAGI (reference sequence). This CDR3 contains 14 residues. As DNA, the CDR3 is TGTGCCAGCAGTAACTCAGGGGGCAATCAGCCCCAGCATTTT. It codes for CASSNSGGNQPQHF.

The chain uses TRBV4-3 and TRBJ2-1; possibly TRBD1 for D (6 bases). Trimming left V 0 bases short and J 9 bases short, with 18 bases between. This CDR3 spans 16 amino acids. CDR1 and CDR2 from the germline V gene are LGHNA and YSLEER. CDR3 DNA sequence: TGCGCCAGCAGCCAAGAATGGGCGCGGATCAGGGGTGAGCAGTTCTTC. Its protein is CASSQEWARIRGEQFF.

The chain has TRBV6-5 and TRBJ2-1; 11 bases align to TRBD2. The CDR3 extends over 16 amino acids. Germline assignment: CDR1 MNHEY and CDR2 SVGAGI. Trimming removed 0 bases from V and 4 bases from J; junction bases left unmatched: 2. The CDR3 here is CASSYSTSGTYNEQFF. The CDR3 coding sequence is TGTGCCAGCAGTTACTCGACTAGCGGGACTTACAATGAGCAGTTCTTC.

This rearrangement joins TRBV10-1 to TRBJ2-3; 8 nucleotides line up with TRBD2. CDR3 size: 14 residues. CDR1 WNHNN and CDR2 SYGVQD come from the germline V gene (reference sequence). Trimming at V came to 5 bases and at J to 4 bases, leaving 5 bases not matched to a gene. The CDR3 region is CASSPSGSADTQYF. In DNA form, the CDR3 reads TGCGCCAGCAGTCCTAGCGGGTCAGCAGATACGCAGTATTTT.